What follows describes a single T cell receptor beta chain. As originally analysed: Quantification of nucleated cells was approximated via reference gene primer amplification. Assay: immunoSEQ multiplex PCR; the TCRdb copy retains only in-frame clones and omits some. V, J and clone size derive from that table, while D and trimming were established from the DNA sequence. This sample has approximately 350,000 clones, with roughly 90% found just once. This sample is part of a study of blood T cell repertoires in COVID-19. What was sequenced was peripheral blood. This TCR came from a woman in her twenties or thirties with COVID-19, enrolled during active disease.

The CDR3 reads CASSQEGGARTEAFF. CDR3 in DNA: TGTGCCAGCAGCCAAGAGGGGGGGGCACGCACTGAAGCTTTCTTT. The V and J genes are TRBV3-1 (or the pseudogene TRBV3-2) and TRBJ1-1, with D tentatively TRBD1 (6 bases). The CDR3 runs to 15 residues. From germline, CDR1 is LGHDT and CDR2 YNNKEL (reference sequence). Trimming cost V 0 bases and J 4 bases, with 12 bases left between them.